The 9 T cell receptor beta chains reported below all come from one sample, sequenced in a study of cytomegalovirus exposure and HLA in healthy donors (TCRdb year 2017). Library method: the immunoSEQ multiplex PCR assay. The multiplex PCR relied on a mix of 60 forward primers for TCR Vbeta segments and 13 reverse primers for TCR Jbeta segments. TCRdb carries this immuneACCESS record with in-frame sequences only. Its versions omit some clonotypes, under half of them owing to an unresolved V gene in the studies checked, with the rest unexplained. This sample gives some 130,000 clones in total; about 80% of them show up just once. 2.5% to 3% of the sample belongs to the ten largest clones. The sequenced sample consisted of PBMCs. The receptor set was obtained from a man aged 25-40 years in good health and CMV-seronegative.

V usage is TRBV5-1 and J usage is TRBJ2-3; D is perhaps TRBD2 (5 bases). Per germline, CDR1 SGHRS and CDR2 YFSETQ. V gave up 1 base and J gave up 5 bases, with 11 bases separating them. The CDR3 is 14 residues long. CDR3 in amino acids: CASSLLGVGDTQYF. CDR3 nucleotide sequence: TGCGCCAGCAGCTTGCTCGGGGTTGGAGATACGCAGTATTTT.

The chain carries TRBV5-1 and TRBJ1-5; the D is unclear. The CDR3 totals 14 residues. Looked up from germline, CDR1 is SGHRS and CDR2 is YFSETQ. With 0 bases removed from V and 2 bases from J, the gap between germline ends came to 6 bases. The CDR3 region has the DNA TGCGCCAGCAGCTTGGACAGCCGCAATCAGCCCCAGCATTTT. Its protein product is CASSLDSRNQPQHF.

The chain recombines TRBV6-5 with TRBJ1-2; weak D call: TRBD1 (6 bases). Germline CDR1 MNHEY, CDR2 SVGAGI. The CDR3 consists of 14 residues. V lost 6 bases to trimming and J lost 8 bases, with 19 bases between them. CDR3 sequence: CASSPTGELGGYTF. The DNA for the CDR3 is TGTGCCAGCAGCCCGACAGGAGAGTTGGGCGGCTACACCTTC.

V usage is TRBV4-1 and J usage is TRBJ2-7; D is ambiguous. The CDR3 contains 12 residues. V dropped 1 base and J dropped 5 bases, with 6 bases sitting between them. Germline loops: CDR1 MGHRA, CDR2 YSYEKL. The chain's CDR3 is CASSQGQNEQYF. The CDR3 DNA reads TGCGCCAGCAGCCAAGGTCAAAACGAGCAGTACTTC.

The CDR3 protein is CASINRVKGYTF. CDR3 coding DNA: TGTGCCAGTATCAACAGGGTGAAGGGCTACACCTTC. V is TRBV7-9 and J is TRBJ1-2; maybe TRBD1 (6 bases). The length of the CDR3 is 12 residues. Germline CDR1 and CDR2: SEHNR and FQNEAQ (reference sequence). V was trimmed by 9 bases and J by 8 bases, leaving 16 bases between them.

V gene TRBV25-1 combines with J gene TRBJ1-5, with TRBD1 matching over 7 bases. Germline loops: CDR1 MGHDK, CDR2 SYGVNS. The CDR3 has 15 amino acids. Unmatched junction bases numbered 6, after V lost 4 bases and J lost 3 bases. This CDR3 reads CASSGGTAFNQPQHF. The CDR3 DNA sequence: TGTGCCAGCAGTGGTGGGACAGCCTTCAATCAGCCCCAGCATTTT.

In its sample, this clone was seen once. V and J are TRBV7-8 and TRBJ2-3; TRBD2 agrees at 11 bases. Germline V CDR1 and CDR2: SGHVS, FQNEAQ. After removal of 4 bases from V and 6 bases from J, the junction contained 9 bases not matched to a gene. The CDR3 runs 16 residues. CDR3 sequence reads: CASSSVAGGPSDTQYF. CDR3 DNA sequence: TGTGCCAGCAGCTCCGTAGCGGGAGGGCCTTCGGATACGCAGTATTTT.

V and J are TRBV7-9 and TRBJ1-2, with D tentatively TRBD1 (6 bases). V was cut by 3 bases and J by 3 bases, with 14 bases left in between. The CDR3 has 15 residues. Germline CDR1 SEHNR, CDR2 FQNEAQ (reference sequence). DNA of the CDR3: TGTGCCAGCAGCTTGGGTCAGGACAGCCACTATGGCTACACCTTC. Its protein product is CASSLGQDSHYGYTF.

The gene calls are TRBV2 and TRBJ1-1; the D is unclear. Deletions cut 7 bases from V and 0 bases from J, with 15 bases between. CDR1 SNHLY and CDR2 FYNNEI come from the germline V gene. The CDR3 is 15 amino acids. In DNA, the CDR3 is TGTGCCAGCACTGAGGCCGAAACAGTGAACACTGAAGCTTTCTTT. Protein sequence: CASTEAETVNTEAFF.